The 26 T cell receptor beta chains presented below share a single source sample, sequenced in a study of cytomegalovirus exposure and HLA in healthy donors. Vbeta (60) and Jbeta (13) primers were used in the PCR. The table came from immunoSEQ multiplex PCR; TCRdb's copy has only in-frame clones and leaves some out. Seen here are some 150,000 clones, 70% to 80% observed once, and the top ten hold approximately 3.7%. Material for sequencing was PBMCs. The receptors originated from a man younger than 40 in good health and CMV-seropositive.

This sequence joins TRBV7-9 and TRBJ2-5; D may be TRBD1 (6 bases). Germline assignment: CDR1 SEHNR and CDR2 FQNEAQ (reference sequence). The CDR3 spans 14 residues. Between the trimmed V and J ends, which lost 9 bases and 1 base, there was a span of 15 bases. This CDR3 is CASLRTGRQETQYF. The CDR3 DNA is TGTGCCAGTCTCCGAACAGGGCGCCAAGAGACCCAGTACTTC.

The V call is TRBV4-2, the J call TRBJ1-1; 10 bases match TRBD1. The CDR3 contains 15 residues. The trim removed 2 bases at V and 8 bases at J, leaving 8 bases unmatched. CDR1 and CDR2 from the germline V gene are LGHNA and YNFKEQ. The CDR3 loop is CASSQPGTGAEEAFF. The DNA for the CDR3 is TGTGCCAGCAGCCAACCCGGGACAGGGGCTGAGGAAGCTTTCTTT.

The V and J genes are TRBV7-2 and TRBJ2-7; D gene uncertain. Trimming left V 0 bases short and J 0 bases short, with 6 bases between. Per the germline V gene, CDR1 is SGHTA and CDR2 is FQGNSA. The CDR3 has 14 residues. The DNA for the CDR3 is TGTGCCAGCAGCTTAGCTGGCACCTCCTACGAGCAGTACTTC. Translated: CASSLAGTSYEQYF.

The gene calls are TRBV11-2 and TRBJ2-1; 8 nucleotides agree with TRBD2. Germline trimming cut 2 bases from V and 2 bases from J; bases unmatched to any gene: 5. Per the germline V gene, CDR1 is SGHAT and CDR2 is FQNNGV. This CDR3 region has 16 residues. The CDR3 coding sequence is TGTGCCAGCAGCTTAATCGGGGGGGAGGCCTACAATGAGCAGTTCTTC. It yields the protein CASSLIGGEAYNEQFF. The full variable domain, in which reference TRBV11-2 and TRBJ2-1 provide the parts outside the CDR3, is EAGVAQSPRYKIIEKRQSVAFWCNPISGHATLYWYQQILGQGPKLLIQFQNNGVVDDSQLPKDRFSAERLKGVDSTLKIQPAKLEDSAVYLCASSLIGGEAYNEQFFGPGTRLTVL.

Here the CDR3 reads CASRLGQTIDYGYTF. As DNA, the CDR3 is TGCGCCAGCAGATTAGGACAGACGATCGACTATGGCTACACCTTC. The chain couples TRBV5-1 to TRBJ1-2; a weak D match, TRBD1 (6 bases). Germline V gene lookup returns CDR1 SGHRS and CDR2 YFSETQ. Trimming left V 5 bases short and J 3 bases short, with 17 bases between. The CDR3 has 15 residues.

The gene calls are TRBV29-1 and TRBJ1-1, with 10 positions matching TRBD1. Germline V lookup: CDR1 SQVTM, CDR2 ANQGSEA. CDR3 length: 13 amino acids. Germline trimming cut 6 bases from V and 6 bases from J; bases unmatched to any gene: 7. CDR3 sequence (DNA): TGCAGCGTACAGACAGGGGGCAGTTCTGAAGCTTTCTTT. Protein product: CSVQTGGSSEAFF.

The chain is built from TRBV10-2 and TRBJ2-2; possibly TRBD2 for D (7 bases). CDR1 WSHSY and CDR2 SAAADI come from the germline V gene. V lost 3 bases, J lost 5 bases, and 10 bases lay in between. CDR3 length equals 14 residues. The DNA of the CDR3 is TGCGCCAGCAGTGAACAGGGAGGGACCGGGGAGCTGTTTTTT. It is translated as CASSEQGGTGELFF.

This clone has just a few counts. V gene TRBV6-5 combines with J gene TRBJ1-5; TRBD1 matches at 8 bases. CDR1 and CDR2 from the germline V gene are MNHEY and SVGAGI. The V segment lost 6 bases and the J segment 6 bases; nucleotides outside the gene matches: 4. The CDR3 has 13 amino acids. The CDR3 loop reads CASSSTGGQPQHF. CDR3 in DNA: TGTGCCAGCAGCTCAACAGGGGGTCAGCCCCAGCATTTT.

This clone was seen more than once but under ten times. V is TRBV4-3 and J is TRBJ1-6; 8 bases line up with TRBD1. Germline loops: CDR1 LGHNA, CDR2 YSLEER. The V and J ends lost 2 bases and 9 bases, in that order; junction bases with no gene match: 6. This CDR3 is built from 15 residues. CDR3 sequence reads: CASSQLRQGISPLHF. CDR3 bases: TGCGCCAGCAGCCAATTAAGACAGGGGATTTCACCCCTCCACTTT.

The V and J genes are TRBV6-5 and TRBJ1-3; 7 nucleotides line up with TRBD1. With 5 bases clipped from V and 3 bases from J, the junction kept 7 bases outside the gene matches. This CDR3 is 15 amino acids long. From germline, CDR1 is MNHEY and CDR2 SVGAGI. CDR3 region: CASSQRTGFGNTIYF. The CDR3 nucleotides read TGTGCCAGCAGTCAAAGGACAGGTTTTGGAAACACCATATATTTT.

The chain employs TRBV6-5 and TRBJ1-1, with 7 nucleotides matching TRBD1. CDR3 length: 14 residues. J gave up 6 bases and V 7 bases, and 11 bases lay outside the gene matches. The germline CDR1 and CDR2 sequences are MNHEY and SVGAGI. The CDR3 here is CASTPTGLGAEAFF. The CDR3 bases are TGTGCCAGCACTCCGACAGGGTTAGGTGCTGAAGCTTTCTTT.

This clone was seen a handful of times. This chain uses TRBV28 with TRBJ1-2; D is possibly TRBD1 (5 bases). CDR1 is MDHEN, CDR2 SYDVKM, per germline. The CDR3 extends over 12 amino acids. Between the trimmed V and J ends, which lost 4 bases and 5 bases, there was a span of 8 bases. The CDR3 protein is CASSSGGYGYTF. CDR3 nucleotide sequence: TGTGCCAGCAGTTCGGGGGGGTATGGCTACACCTTC.

The chain joins TRBV30 to TRBJ1-3; D is uncertain. Per germline, CDR1 GTSNPN and CDR2 SVGIG (reference sequence). CDR3 size: 12 residues. V lost 0 bases and J lost 6, with 6 bases in between. This chain's CDR3 is CAWSVLVNTIYF. DNA for the CDR3: TGTGCCTGGAGTGTACTGGTAAACACCATATATTTT.

CDR3 bases: TGTGCCAGCTCATATCCTTGGGGACAGGGTGAAGCTTTCTTT. Translated: CASSYPWGQGEAFF. The rearrangement links TRBV28 to TRBJ1-1; 9 bases line up with TRBD1. CDR1 is MDHEN, CDR2 SYDVKM, per germline. Trimming removed 8 bases from V and 7 bases from J; junction bases left unmatched: 11. This CDR3 comprises 14 residues.

This clone has just a few counts. The V and J genes are TRBV11-2 and TRBJ1-1; 10 bases are a match to TRBD1. The germline gives CDR1 SGHAT, CDR2 FQNNGV. The V gene end was trimmed by 5 bases and the J gene end by 1 base; junction bases not matched to a gene: 13. CDR3 length equals 18 residues. This CDR3 is CASSLWTGGVSGNTEAFF. CDR3 in DNA: TGTGCCAGCAGCCTCTGGACAGGGGGGGTTTCGGGGAACACTGAAGCTTTCTTT.

The J gene is TRBJ1-4, the V gene TRBV27; tentatively, D is TRBD1 (5 bases). Germline lookup yields CDR1 MNHEY and CDR2 SMNVEV (reference sequence). Deletions cut 2 bases from V and 0 bases from J, with 10 bases between. CDR3 length equals 16 residues. CDR3 loop: CASSLIGDSTNEKLFF. The CDR3 coding sequence is TGTGCCAGCAGTTTAATAGGGGACTCAACTAATGAAAAACTGTTTTTT.

The chain recombines TRBV2 with TRBJ2-7; 7 bases line up with TRBD2. The CDR3 has 14 amino acids. Losses at the gene ends were 8 bases for V and 5 bases for J; bases not matched to a gene: 12. CDR1 is SNHLY, CDR2 FYNNEI, per germline. CDR3 in DNA: TGTGCCAGCGCGAGCGGGGAAGATTTGGACGAGCAGTACTTC. This encodes CASASGEDLDEQYF.

The rearrangement joins TRBV28 to TRBJ2-3, with D maybe TRBD2 (7 bases). Germline CDR1 MDHEN, CDR2 SYDVKM. The CDR3 loop spans 16 amino acids. V was clipped by 2 bases and J by 2 bases, with 14 bases between them. The DNA for the CDR3 is TGTGCCAGCAGTTTAAGAGGGGCGGGGGCCACAGATACGCAGTATTTT. It translates to CASSLRGAGATDTQYF.

V usage is TRBV2 and J usage is TRBJ2-7; no definite D call. Trimming cost V 1 base and J 4 bases, with 8 bases left between them. The germline gives CDR1 SNHLY, CDR2 FYNNEI. This CDR3 contains 13 residues. The CDR3 DNA reads TGTGCCAGCAGTGAAGTCTCTAGTTACGAGCAGTACTTC. This codes for CASSEVSSYEQYF.

The J gene is TRBJ1-1, the V gene TRBV7-3; D call uncertain. The CDR3 extends over 13 amino acids. Trimming removed 5 bases from V and 5 bases from J, with 12 bases in between. Germline-derived CDR1 and CDR2 are SGHTA and FQGTGA. Here the CDR3 reads CASSPREATEAFF. The CDR3 nucleotides are TGTGCCAGCAGCCCCCGGGAGGCGACTGAAGCTTTCTTT.

The chain recombines TRBV4-1 with TRBJ2-3; 9 nucleotides match TRBD1. The germline gives CDR1 MGHRA, CDR2 YSYEKL. V shed 2 bases, J shed 3 bases, and the junction held 3 bases outside the gene matches. The CDR3 has 15 amino acids. The DNA for the CDR3 is TGCGCCAGCAGCCAATTGGGACAGGGAACAGATACGCAGTATTTT. Residues: CASSQLGQGTDTQYF.

The chain carries TRBV7-9 and TRBJ2-2, with 10 bases fitting TRBD1. The CDR3 extends over 14 amino acids. V gave up 5 bases and J gave up 8 bases; unmatched junction bases: 5. Germline loops: CDR1 SEHNR, CDR2 FQNEAQ (reference sequence). CDR3 loop: CASSPRQGAGELFF. CDR3 coding DNA: TGTGCCAGCAGCCCCAGACAGGGGGCTGGGGAGCTGTTTTTT.

V and J are TRBV7-2 and TRBJ2-7; 9 bases are shared with TRBD1. CDR3 length: 14 amino acids. Germline V gene lookup returns CDR1 SGHTA and CDR2 FQGNSA. Trimming took 5 bases from V and 5 from J; bases not matched to a gene: 7. The CDR3 protein is CASSPGQGMHEQYF. In DNA, the CDR3 is TGTGCCAGCAGCCCGGGACAGGGTATGCACGAGCAGTACTTC.

This clone showed up just a few times. The chain joins TRBV5-6 to TRBJ2-2; TRBD1 aligns across 11 bases. This CDR3 region has 18 residues. Germline loops: CDR1 SGHDT, CDR2 YYEEEE. The junction had 12 bases not matched to a gene; V was cut back by 4 bases and J by 4 bases. The CDR3 region is CASSPIPGQGGGTGELFF. The CDR3, as DNA: TGTGCCAGCAGCCCCATTCCGGGACAGGGGGGCGGCACCGGGGAGCTGTTTTTT.

Remarks on this clone: Within the sample, other DNA sequences also encode this same CDR3. V usage is TRBV7-3 and J usage is TRBJ1-1; a weak D match, TRBD1 (6 bases). Trimming left V 2 bases short and J 3 bases short, with 7 bases between. Per germline, CDR1 SGHTA and CDR2 FQGTGA. This CDR3 contains 13 residues. As DNA, the CDR3 is TGTGCCAGCAGCTTAGAGGGGGACACTGAAGCTTTCTTT. Protein: CASSLEGDTEAFF.

The CDR3: CASSLAPRTYEQYF. CDR3 DNA sequence: TGTGCCAGCAGCTTAGCGCCCAGAACCTACGAGCAGTACTTC. This chain connects TRBV7-9 to TRBJ2-7; no definite D call. V was pared by 0 bases and J by 2 bases, with 8 bases between. CDR3 size: 14 residues. Per the germline V gene, CDR1 is SEHNR and CDR2 is FQNEAQ (reference sequence).